This T cell receptor (beta chain) was sequenced in a study of response to subunit inactivated influenza vaccine. Study-wide results and limits: Seasonal influenza vaccination, on each occasion, was suggested by the authors to recruit few new T cells.

Trimming pared 5 bases from V and 7 bases from J, leaving 13 bases between. The germline V gene encodes CDR1 DFQATT and CDR2 SNEGSKA (reference sequence). The CDR3 totals 12 residues. In regard to this clonotype: What it recognizes is unknown.

TCRdb recomputed calls from the RT-PCR reads with MiXCR, one row per CDR3 protein. The repertoire holds hundreds of thousands of distinct CDR3 sequences, around 14% seen once, with roughly 11% in the top ten. The chain recombines TRBV20-1 with TRBJ2-3, with D perhaps matching TRBD2 (5 bases). The sequencing here drew on PBMCs from blood, taken roughly 12 days after vaccination. This TCR was sampled from a man between 50 and 59 years old who received an inactivated influenza vaccine. CDR3 in DNA: TGCAGTGCTTCGACGGTGGACTATACGCAGTATTTT. The encoded protein is CSASTVDYTQYF.